Included here is one TCR beta chain sequence, with context. Its specific antigen is unknown. No much larger clone is present one base from it, and per-base qualities are unavailable. The data are from a study of cytomegalovirus exposure and HLA in healthy donors (dated by TCRdb to between 2016 and 2019). For the study in its entirety: According to an earlier analysis of 587 of the donors, 150 million to 200 million T cells yielded 117 million unique TCR beta sequences and about 280 Gb of sequence data. Class I and class II HLA loci were covered by the typing at four-digit resolution. Every discovery cohort repertoire had been produced on one sequencing platform. Among roughly 400 genotyped donors of the cohort, an average of around 240,000 unique TCR beta nucleotide sequences were sequenced per donor, about a sixth of them non-productive. The number of donors typed differed by locus, with 629-630 for A, B, C, DRB1 and DQB1, over 500 for DQA1, approximately 570 for DPA1, and some 440 for DPB1. The genetic ancestry cluster associated with self-reported Caucasian donors included about 84% of the roughly 400 genotyped donors. Approximately 330 gigabases of sequencing data and 91 million or so unique TCR sequences made up an early release that covered some 640 HLA-typed donors. The T cell repertoires of roughly 660 subjects were profiled by immunosequencing and related to cytomegalovirus serostatus. Donor age, sex, ethnicity and CMV serostatus were compiled together with the repertoire data. In a later genetic analysis, genome-wide SNP genotypes for about 55% of the roughly 700 donors were used, and that subset was treated as a discovery cohort. To study patterns of TCR occurrence, a later analysis re-analyzed previously published TCR beta repertoires from 700 or so donors and added high-resolution HLA genotyping. The later analysis used no new phenotypic data to find candidate immune exposures, relying instead on TCR beta sequences and their occurrence across donors. The study combined high-throughput TCR immunosequencing, statistical association of individual TCRs with disease status, and machine learning to predict cytomegalovirus infection status. Four or five DR-DQ haplotypes were handled as single units for association and clustering, since linkage in the cohort was strong. To decide whether each TCR beta V gene segment behaved as functional or pseudogenic, an earlier analysis of 587 of the donors relied on high-throughput TCR beta sequencing. The aim of the study was to test whether cataloging public T cell receptors could identify signatures of past pathogen exposure. Along with the approximately 620-subject first cohort, a separate validation cohort of some 130 different subjects was used.

The cohort consisted of 650 to 700 healthy bone marrow donors. At the time of sampling, all cohort members were nominally healthy, though unrecorded immune exposures were likely present. The donor tested CMV seronegative and was one of the 352 seronegative cohort members. A peripheral blood sample was collected from each donor, and TCR beta sequencing was performed on peripheral blood mononuclear cells. Genomic DNA was extracted from the blood cell samples with the Qiagen DNeasy Blood Extraction Kit. CDR1 MNHNY and CDR2 SVGAGI were looked up in the germline V gene (reference sequence). From its cysteine to its phenylalanine, the CDR3 spans 15 amino acids. Just the 45-base CDR3 DNA is kept, in frame starting at base 1. Compared with germline, V lacks 6 bases and J lacks 6 bases; bases without a gene match: 12. What the research found in general, with its limitations: This cohort had only TCR beta chains sequenced, and the lack of alpha or paired-chain data limited which features could be detected. According to a later analysis, parvovirus B19, influenza, CMV and Epstein-Barr virus appeared linked to several top co-occurrence clusters. Most TCR sequences were seen in very few donors, while some public TCRs were found in many individuals. In a later analysis, most CMV-associated TCR beta chains were found to appear HLA-restricted, with HLA associations seemingly driven largely by CMV exposure. Some IMGT-functional V segments, including TRBV6-2 and TRBV6-3, could not be told apart with the 87-base-pair reads, so those segments were excluded. Because HLA typing was unavailable for some donors at each locus, only the typed subset was used in association tests. A further reported finding was that TCR beta sequences accurately predicted the HLA-A and HLA-B alleles for most subjects in the first cohort. In a later genetic analysis, a missense DCLRE1C variant was associated with V-gene and J-gene trimming of TCR beta chains, and the association was replicated in an independent cohort. Assigning TCR associations to individual alleles was difficult when HLA alleles, especially DR and DQ, strongly co-occurred. Fewer than 20 rarely observed V segments, including chromosome 9 orphons, were excluded from the earlier analysis of several hundred of the donors because counts were too low. CMV serostatus was the only immune exposure information available for the cohort. A few of the identified cytomegalovirus-associated TCR beta chains were confirmed in vitro to be specific for cytomegalovirus antigens. Sequencing depth was assumed to be roughly uniform across donors in the presence/absence analyses, though that assumption may not hold. The authors suggested that the approach could potentially be generalized to other disease states and immunological phenotypes. A total of fewer than 200 TCR beta chains were listed by the study as associated with cytomegalovirus. Cytomegalovirus status was reported to be diagnosed by the classifier with high specificity and sensitivity in both the original and validation cohorts. A group of highly shared sequence variants was considered likely to be a technical artifact of the sequencing pipeline. Broadly in line with IMGT annotations, most TCR beta V segments showed up in productive rearrangements about 87% or about 30% of the time in an earlier analysis of a few hundred of the donors. Linkage disequilibrium might explain the correlated functional status among segregating V segments, but an unknown experimental factor could not be ruled out. According to a later genetic analysis, donors in an Asian-associated ancestry cluster had fewer N-insertions in productive TCRs than the roughly 700-donor mean. According to a later analysis, TCR association rates differed among HLA loci, with DRB1 alleles showing the most associated TCRs and HLA-C alleles showing the fewest. At a false discovery rate of 0.05, a later analysis linked 16,000 or so TCR beta sequences to specific HLA alleles. A later analysis found that HLA-associated TCR beta chains were more clonally expanded and had lower generation probabilities than equally common non-associated chains.

Preparation of the library involved the immunoSEQ multiplex PCR assay. A mixture of 60 forward primers for TCR Vbeta segments and 13 reverse primers for TCR Jbeta segments was used in the multiplex PCR. Amplification of the CDR3 region of rearranged TCR beta genes was performed with a multiplex PCR assay on genomic DNA. The Illumina HiSeq System was used to sequence the amplified TCR beta libraries as 87-base-pair reads. As for how the authors treated the data: A later analysis counted tens of millions of unique TCR beta chains across the approximately 700 repertoires, and roughly 11 million of these chains were shared by at least two donors. To remove PCR and sequencing errors, raw reads were error-corrected and collapsed into unique sequences using a nearest-neighbor algorithm that merged closely related sequences. V, D and J gene segments were assigned by aligning CDR3 sequences to IMGT reference sequences. For a sequence to be retained, at least a six-nucleotide match to both a V gene segment and a J gene segment was required. Rearrangements were called productive when the CDR3 lacked stop codons and stayed in frame with V and J; all others were non-productive. CDR3 was defined by IMGT convention, running from the second conserved V-encoded cysteine to the conserved J-encoded phenylalanine. The earlier analysis of about 610 of the donors excluded sequences that lacked an unambiguous match to a single V gene segment. An earlier analysis of a few hundred of the donors called V segments functional above 56.7% productive rearrangements and segregating when the between-donor standard deviation exceeded 5%. A statistical classification framework was built for diagnosing cytomegalovirus status from the catalog of TCR beta chain sequences. V and J gene assignment, in a later analysis, came from comparing TCR nucleotide sequences with IMGT/GENE-DB human TR gene sequences. A later analysis assigned CDR3 sequences and most-parsimonious VDJ recombination scenarios with the TCRdist pipeline. In a later analysis, each TCR beta chain was defined by its CDR3 amino acid sequence together with its V-gene family, and reads lacking a unique V-gene family were excluded. A later analysis removed nearly 600 highly shared, low-generation-probability nucleotide sequences to deal with suspected cross-contamination and a sequencing artifact. In a later analysis, a clonal expansion index for each public chain was calculated from normalized within-repertoire ranks of inferred template counts. Generation probabilities in a later analysis came from a VDJ recombination model fitted to out-of-frame rearrangements, and those results were checked against IGoR. Hypergeometric tests were used in a later analysis to score TCR-TCR, TCR-HLA and TCR-CMV co-occurrence, with a repertoire-size bias correction applied to the TCR pairs. In a later analysis, false discovery rates were estimated by permuting HLA or CMV assignments 20 times. A later analysis grouped co-occurring TCRs with DBSCAN, adding TCRdist sequence similarity when clustering within HLA-allele-positive subsets. Repertoires with fewer than 30,000 or more than 120,000 public chains were left out of co-occurrence clustering, as were five repertoires with anomalous nucleotide sharing. TCRdb provides this immuneACCESS table in a form limited to in-frame rearrangements. Some clones are lacking; in checked studies, under half of them reflect an unresolved V gene, and why the rest are absent is not known. From that table come the V and J calls and clone size; the DNA was used to work out D and trimming. A total of about 210,000 clones appear in this sample, almost 80% of them only once. Over 1.5% of the sample is held by the ten biggest clonotypes.

This chain is built from TRBV6-6 and TRBJ2-7; the central 9 bases match TRBD1. Sequenced input: PBMCs. This receptor was obtained from a male donor in good health and CMV-seronegative. CDR3 sequence: CASRPPGQGYREQYF. The nucleotides read TGTGCCAGCAGACCCCCGGGACAGGGTTATCGCGAGCAGTACTTC.